Below, 5 T cell receptor beta chains from the same sample are listed, as sequenced in a study of cytomegalovirus exposure and HLA in healthy donors. The PCR made use of 60 Vbeta and 13 Jbeta primers. Here immunoSEQ multiplex PCR was the method, and the copy in TCRdb shows in-frame clones only, minus some. The sample has 150,000 to 200,000 clones; around 90% are singletons. The source material was PBMCs. These receptors all stem from a boy aged 2-9 years in good health and CMV-seronegative.

The V gene is TRBV19, the J gene TRBJ2-3; TRBD2 aligns across 8 bases. Trimming cost V 3 bases and J 8 bases; bases outside gene matches: 7. In germline, CDR1 is LNHDA, CDR2 SQIVND (reference sequence). The CDR3 runs to 14 residues. In DNA, the CDR3 is TGTGCCAGTAGTATGGGTGGGCTAGCGGGTACGCAGTATTTT. This codes for CASSMGGLAGTQYF.

The CDR3 DNA reads as TGTGCCAGCAGTTACCGTCCCGGGACAGGGGGCACTGAAGCTTTCTTT. Translating it yields CASSYRPGTGGTEAFF. The chain employs TRBV6-5 and TRBJ1-1, with 11 bases matching TRBD1. Germline CDR1 reads MNHEY; CDR2 reads SVGAGI. This CDR3 region has 16 residues. With 2 bases clipped from V and 4 bases from J, the junction kept 6 bases outside the gene matches.

This chain connects TRBV30 to TRBJ2-7; TRBD2 matches 7 bases. Germline-derived CDR1 and CDR2 are GTSNPN and SVGIG (reference sequence). This CDR3 is built from 15 residues. The V and J ends lost 0 bases and 3 bases, in that order; junction bases with no gene match: 8. The CDR3 here is CAWSVGLADYYEQYF. Written as DNA, the CDR3 is TGTGCCTGGAGTGTAGGCCTAGCGGATTACTACGAGCAGTACTTC.

The CDR3 protein is CASSQTGSLRGYTF. The CDR3 bases are TGTGCCAGCAGTCAGACCGGGTCCCTGCGGGGCTACACCTTC. The rearrangement uses TRBV6-1 and TRBJ1-2; unclear D gene. CDR1 and CDR2 (germline): MNHNS, SASEGT. This CDR3 has 14 residues. V dropped 5 bases and J dropped 8 bases, with 18 bases sitting between them.

The CDR3 region has the DNA TGCGCCAGCAGCCTGGACAGCATAAGCATGAACACTGAAGCTTTCTTT. It encodes CASSLDSISMNTEAFF. The V call is TRBV5-1, the J call TRBJ1-1; weak D call: TRBD1 (6 bases). The CDR3 is 16 amino acids. V shed 4 bases and J shed 0 bases, with 16 bases lying between them. Per germline, CDR1 SGHRS and CDR2 YFSETQ.